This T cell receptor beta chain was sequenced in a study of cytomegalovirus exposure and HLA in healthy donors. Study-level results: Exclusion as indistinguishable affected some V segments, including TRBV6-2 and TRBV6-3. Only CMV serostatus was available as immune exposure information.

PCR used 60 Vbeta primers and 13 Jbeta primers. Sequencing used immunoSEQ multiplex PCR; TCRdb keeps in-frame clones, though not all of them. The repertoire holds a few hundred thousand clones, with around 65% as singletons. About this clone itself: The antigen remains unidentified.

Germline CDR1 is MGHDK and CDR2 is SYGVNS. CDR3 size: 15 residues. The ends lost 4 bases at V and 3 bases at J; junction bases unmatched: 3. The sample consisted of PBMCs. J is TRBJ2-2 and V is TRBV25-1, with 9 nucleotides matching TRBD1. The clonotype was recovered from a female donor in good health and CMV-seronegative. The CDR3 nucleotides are TGTGCCAGCAGTGCCGACAGGGGGGACACCGGGGAGCTGTTTTTT. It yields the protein CASSADRGDTGELFF. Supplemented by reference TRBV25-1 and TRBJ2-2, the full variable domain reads EADIYQTPRYLVIGTGKKITLECSQTMGHDKMYWYQQDPGMELHLIHYSYGVNSTEKGDLSSESTVSRIRTEHFPLTLESARPSHTSQYLCASSADRGDTGELFFGEGSRLTVL.